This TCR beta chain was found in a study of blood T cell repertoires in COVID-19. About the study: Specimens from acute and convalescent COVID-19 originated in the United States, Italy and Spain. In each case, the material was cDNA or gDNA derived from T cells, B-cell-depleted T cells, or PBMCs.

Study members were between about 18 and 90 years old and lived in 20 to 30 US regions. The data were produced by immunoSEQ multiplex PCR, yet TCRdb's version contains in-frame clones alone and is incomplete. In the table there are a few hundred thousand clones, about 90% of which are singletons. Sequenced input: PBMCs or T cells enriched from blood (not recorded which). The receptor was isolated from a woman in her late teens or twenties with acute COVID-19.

CDR3 in amino acids: CASGTTGANVLTF. CDR3 DNA sequence: TGTGCCAGCGGTACTACTGGGGCCAACGTCCTGACTTTC. The chain couples TRBV27 to TRBJ2-6; D unresolved. This CDR3 contains 13 residues. CDR1 MNHEY and CDR2 SMNVEV come from the germline V gene (reference sequence). V dropped 8 bases and J dropped 2 bases, with 7 bases sitting between them.